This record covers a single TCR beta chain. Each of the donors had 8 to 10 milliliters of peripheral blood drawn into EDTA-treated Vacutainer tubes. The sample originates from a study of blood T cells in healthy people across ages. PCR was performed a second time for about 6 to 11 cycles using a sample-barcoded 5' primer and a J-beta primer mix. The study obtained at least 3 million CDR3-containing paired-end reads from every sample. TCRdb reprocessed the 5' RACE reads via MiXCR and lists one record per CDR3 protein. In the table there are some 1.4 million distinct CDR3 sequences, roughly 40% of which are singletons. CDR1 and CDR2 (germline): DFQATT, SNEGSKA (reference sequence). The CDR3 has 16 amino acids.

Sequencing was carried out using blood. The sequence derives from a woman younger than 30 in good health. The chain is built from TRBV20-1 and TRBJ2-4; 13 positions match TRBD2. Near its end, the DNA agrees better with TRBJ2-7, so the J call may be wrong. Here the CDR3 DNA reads TGCAGTGCTTCGGGGACTAGCGGGGTTTCCTCCTACGAGCAGTACTTC. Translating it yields CSASGTSGVSSYEQYF.